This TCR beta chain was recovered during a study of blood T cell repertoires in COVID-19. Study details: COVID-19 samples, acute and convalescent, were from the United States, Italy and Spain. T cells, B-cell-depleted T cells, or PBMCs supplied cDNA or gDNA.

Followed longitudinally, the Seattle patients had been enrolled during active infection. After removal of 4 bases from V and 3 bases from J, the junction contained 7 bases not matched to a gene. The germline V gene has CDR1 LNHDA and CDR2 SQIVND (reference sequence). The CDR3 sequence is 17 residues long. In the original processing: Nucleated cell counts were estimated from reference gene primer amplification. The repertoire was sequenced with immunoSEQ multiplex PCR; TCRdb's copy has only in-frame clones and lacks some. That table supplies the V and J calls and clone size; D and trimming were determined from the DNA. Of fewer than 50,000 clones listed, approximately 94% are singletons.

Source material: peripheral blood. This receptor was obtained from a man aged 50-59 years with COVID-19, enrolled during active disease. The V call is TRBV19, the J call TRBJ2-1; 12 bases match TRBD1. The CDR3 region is CASSKGQGAILYNEQFF. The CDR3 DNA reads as TGTGCCAGTAGTAAGGGACAGGGGGCGATTCTCTACAATGAGCAGTTCTTC.